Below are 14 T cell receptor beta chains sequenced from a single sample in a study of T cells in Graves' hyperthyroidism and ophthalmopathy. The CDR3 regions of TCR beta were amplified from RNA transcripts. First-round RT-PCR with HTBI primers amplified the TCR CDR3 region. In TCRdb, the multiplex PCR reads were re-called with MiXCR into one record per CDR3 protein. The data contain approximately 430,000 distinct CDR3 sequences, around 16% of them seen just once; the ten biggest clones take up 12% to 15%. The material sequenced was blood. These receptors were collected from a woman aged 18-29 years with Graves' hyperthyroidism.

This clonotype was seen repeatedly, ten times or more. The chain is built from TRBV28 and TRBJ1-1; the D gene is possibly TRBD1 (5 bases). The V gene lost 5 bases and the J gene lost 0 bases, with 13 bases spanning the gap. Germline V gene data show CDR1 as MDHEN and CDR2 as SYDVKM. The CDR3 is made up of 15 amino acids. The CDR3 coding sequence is TGTGCCAGCAGTCGACCGGGACGGATGAACACTGAAGCTTTCTTT. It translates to CASSRPGRMNTEAFF. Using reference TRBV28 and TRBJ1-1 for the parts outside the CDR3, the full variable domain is DVKVTQSSRYLVKRTGEKVFLECVQDMDHENMFWYRQDPGLGLRLIYFSYDVKMKEKGDIPEGYSVSREKKERFSLILESASTNQTSMYLCASSRPGRMNTEAFFGQGTRLTVV.

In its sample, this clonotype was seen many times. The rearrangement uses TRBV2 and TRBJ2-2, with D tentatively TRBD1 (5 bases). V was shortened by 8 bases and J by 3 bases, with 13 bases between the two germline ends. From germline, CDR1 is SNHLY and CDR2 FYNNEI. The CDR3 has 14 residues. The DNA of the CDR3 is TGTGCCAGCTTGCCCGACAGAGACACCGGGGAGCTGTTTTTT. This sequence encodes CASLPDRDTGELFF.

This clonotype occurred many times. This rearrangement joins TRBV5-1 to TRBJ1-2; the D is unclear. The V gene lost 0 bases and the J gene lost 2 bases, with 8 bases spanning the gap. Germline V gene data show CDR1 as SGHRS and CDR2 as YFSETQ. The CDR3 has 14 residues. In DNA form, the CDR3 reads TGCGCCAGCAGCTTGGGCGGCAGGAACTATGGCTACACCTTC. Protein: CASSLGGRNYGYTF. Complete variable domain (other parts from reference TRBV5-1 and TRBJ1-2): KAGVTQTPRYLIKTRGQQVTLSCSPISGHRSVSWYQQTPGQGLQFLFEYFSETQRNKGNFPGRFSGRQFSNSRSEMNVSTLELGDSALYLCASSLGGRNYGYTFGSGTRLTVV.

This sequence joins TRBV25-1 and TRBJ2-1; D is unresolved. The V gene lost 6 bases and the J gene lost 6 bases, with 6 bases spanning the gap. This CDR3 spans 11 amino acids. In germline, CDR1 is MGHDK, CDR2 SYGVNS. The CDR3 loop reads CASRGINEQFF. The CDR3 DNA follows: TGTGCCAGCAGGGGGATCAATGAGCAGTTCTTC.

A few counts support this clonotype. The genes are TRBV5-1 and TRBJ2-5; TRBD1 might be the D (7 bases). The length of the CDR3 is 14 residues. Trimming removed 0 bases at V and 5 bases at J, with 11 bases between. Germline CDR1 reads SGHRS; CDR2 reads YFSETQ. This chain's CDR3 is CASSLEPGGETQYF. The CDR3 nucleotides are TGCGCCAGCAGCTTGGAGCCAGGGGGGGAGACCCAGTACTTC.

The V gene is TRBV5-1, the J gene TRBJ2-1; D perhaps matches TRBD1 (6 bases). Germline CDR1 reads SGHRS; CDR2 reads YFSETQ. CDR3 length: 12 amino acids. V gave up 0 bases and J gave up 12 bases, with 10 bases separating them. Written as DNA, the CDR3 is TGCGCCAGCAGCTTGGGACAGGTGGGGCAGTTCTTC. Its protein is CASSLGQVGQFF.

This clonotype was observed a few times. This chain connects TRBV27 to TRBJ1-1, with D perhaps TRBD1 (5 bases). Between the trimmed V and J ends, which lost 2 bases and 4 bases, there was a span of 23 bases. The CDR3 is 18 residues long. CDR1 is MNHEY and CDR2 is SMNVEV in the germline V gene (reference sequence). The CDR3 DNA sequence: TGTGCCAGCAGTTTAAAAAGGCGAGGAGGAGGGGTGGGCACTGAAGCTTTCTTT. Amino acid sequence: CASSLKRRGGGVGTEAFF.

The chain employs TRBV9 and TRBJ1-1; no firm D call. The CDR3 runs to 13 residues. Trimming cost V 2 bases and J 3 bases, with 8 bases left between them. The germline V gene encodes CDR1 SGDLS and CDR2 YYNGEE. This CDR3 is CASSVSPDTEAFF. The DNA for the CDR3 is TGTGCCAGCAGCGTGAGCCCGGACACTGAAGCTTTCTTT.

The CDR3 DNA follows: TGCGCCAGCAGCTGGTCAACAGGGGCTGAAGCTTTCTTT. The encoded protein is CASSWSTGAEAFF. The chain has TRBV5-1 and TRBJ1-1; 7 bases match TRBD1. Germline V CDR1 and CDR2: SGHRS, YFSETQ. CDR3 length: 13 amino acids. After removal of 3 bases from V and 6 bases from J, the junction contained 5 bases not matched to a gene. The full variable domain, rest sourced from reference TRBV5-1 and TRBJ1-1, is KAGVTQTPRYLIKTRGQQVTLSCSPISGHRSVSWYQQTPGQGLQFLFEYFSETQRNKGNFPGRFSGRQFSNSRSEMNVSTLELGDSALYLCASSWSTGAEAFFGQGTRLTVV.

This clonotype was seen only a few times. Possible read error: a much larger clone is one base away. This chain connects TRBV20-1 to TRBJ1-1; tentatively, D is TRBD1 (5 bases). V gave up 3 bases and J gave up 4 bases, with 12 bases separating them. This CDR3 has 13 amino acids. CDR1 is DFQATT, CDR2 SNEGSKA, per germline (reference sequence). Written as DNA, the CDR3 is TGCAGTGCTAGGGGGGACGGGAGCACTGAAGCTTTCTTT. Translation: CSARGDGSTEAFF.

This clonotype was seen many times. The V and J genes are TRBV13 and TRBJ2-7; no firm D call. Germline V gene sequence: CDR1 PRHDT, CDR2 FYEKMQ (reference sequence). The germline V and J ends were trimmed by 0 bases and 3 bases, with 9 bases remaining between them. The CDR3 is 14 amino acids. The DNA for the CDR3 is TGTGCCAGCAGCTTAGGCGGCCCACTCTACGAGCAGTACTTC. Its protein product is CASSLGGPLYEQYF.

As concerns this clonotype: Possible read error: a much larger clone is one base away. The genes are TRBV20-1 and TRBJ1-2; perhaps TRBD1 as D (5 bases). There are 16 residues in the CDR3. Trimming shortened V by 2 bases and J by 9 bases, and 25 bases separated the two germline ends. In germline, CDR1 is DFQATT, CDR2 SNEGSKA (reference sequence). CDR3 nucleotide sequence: TGCAGTGCTAGATCCCCGGGGACCGGGGCGTCGGTTAGCTACACCTTC. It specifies CSARSPGTGASVSYTF.

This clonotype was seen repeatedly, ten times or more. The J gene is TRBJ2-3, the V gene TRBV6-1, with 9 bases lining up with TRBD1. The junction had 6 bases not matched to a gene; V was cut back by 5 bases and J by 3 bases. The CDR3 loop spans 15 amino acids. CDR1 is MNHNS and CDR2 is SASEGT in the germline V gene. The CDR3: CASSSGTGFTDTQYF. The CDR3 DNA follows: TGTGCCAGCAGTAGCGGGACAGGGTTTACAGATACGCAGTATTTT.

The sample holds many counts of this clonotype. The CDR3 spells CASSYSPPHDGYTF. DNA for the CDR3: TGTGCCAGCAGTTACTCACCACCACATGATGGCTACACCTTC. The gene calls are TRBV6-6 and TRBJ1-2; no definite D call. Germline V lookup: CDR1 MNHNY, CDR2 SVGAGI (reference sequence). Trimming removed 0 bases at V and 6 bases at J, with 11 bases between. The CDR3 runs 14 residues.